This T cell receptor beta chain was recovered during a study of T cell responses to AZD1222 COVID-19 vaccine. Sequenced by immunoSEQ multiplex PCR; TCRdb stores in-frame clones only, minus some. The data hold some 120,000 clones, with 90% to 95% observed a single time. With regard to this clone: Antigen unknown.

Study observations and caveats: Females made up more of the donors, who were largely white British, and clonal diversity may have come out too low. Baseline antibody screening turned up just six seropositive AZD1222 recipients.

Germline-derived CDR1 and CDR2 are SEHNR and FQNEAQ (reference sequence). V dropped 3 bases and J dropped 6 bases, with 6 bases sitting between them. The CDR3 consists of 12 residues. The clonotype was recovered from an adult in good health. The rearrangement uses TRBV7-9 and TRBJ2-1; D uncertain. This sample comprised peripheral blood, obtained on day 0 of AZD1222 vaccination. CDR3 amino acids: CASSFVGNEQFF. The CDR3 DNA follows: TGTGCCAGCAGCTTCGTGGGCAATGAGCAGTTCTTC.